This T cell receptor (beta chain) was found in a study of CD8+ T cells in alopecia areata. Background on the study: Tofacitinib administration to treated patients was oral, at 5 to 10 mg twice daily. Tofacitinib dosing lasted 6 to 18 months, which was then followed by 6 months off drug.

Points from the study as a whole: Across lesional scalp, and particularly alopecia totalis/universalis, clonality surpassed that of normal scalp.

CDR1 and CDR2 (germline): MGHDK, SYGVNS. The ends lost 2 bases at V and 6 bases at J; junction bases unmatched: 8. This CDR3 spans 16 amino acids. Once RNA had been extracted, it was reverse transcribed into cDNA to act as the sequencing template. Assay: immunoSEQ multiplex PCR; the TCRdb copy retains only in-frame clones and omits some. In the table there are 150,000 to 200,000 clones, less than 75% of which are singletons. Both peripheral blood and punch biopsies of lesional scalp skin were obtained from patients who had alopecia areata. As for this clone: Its antigen remains unidentified.

The chain employs TRBV25-1 and TRBJ2-2; 8 bases are a match to TRBD1. The receptor was derived from a human donor with alopecia areata. The sequencing used CD8+ T cells sorted from blood, collected at week 0. CDR3 coding DNA: TGTGCCAGCAGTGAACTGGGACAGGTGAAGCCCGGGGAGCTGTTTTTT. It translates to CASSELGQVKPGELFF.